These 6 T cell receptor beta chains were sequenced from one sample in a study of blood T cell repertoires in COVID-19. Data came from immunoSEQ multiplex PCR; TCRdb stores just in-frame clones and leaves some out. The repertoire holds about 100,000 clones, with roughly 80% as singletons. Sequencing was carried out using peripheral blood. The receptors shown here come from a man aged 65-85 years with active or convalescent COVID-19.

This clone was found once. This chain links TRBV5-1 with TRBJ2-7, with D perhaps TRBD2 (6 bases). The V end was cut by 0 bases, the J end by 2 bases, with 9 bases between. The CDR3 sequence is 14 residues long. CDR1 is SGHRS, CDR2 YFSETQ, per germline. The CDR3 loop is CASSLDGGTYEQYF. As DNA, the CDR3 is TGCGCCAGCAGCTTGGATGGGGGGACCTACGAGCAGTACTTC.

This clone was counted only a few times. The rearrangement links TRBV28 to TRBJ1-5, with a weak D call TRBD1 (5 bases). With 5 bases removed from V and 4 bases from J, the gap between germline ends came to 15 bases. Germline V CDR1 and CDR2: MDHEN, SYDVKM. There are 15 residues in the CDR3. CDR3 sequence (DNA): TGTGCCAGCAGTGGGGGGACGTGGGAGAATCAGCCCCAGCATTTT. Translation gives CASSGGTWENQPQHF. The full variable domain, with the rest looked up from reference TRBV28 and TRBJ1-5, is DVKVTQSSRYLVKRTGEKVFLECVQDMDHENMFWYRQDPGLGLRLIYFSYDVKMKEKGDIPEGYSVSREKKERFSLILESASTNQTSMYLCASSGGTWENQPQHFGDGTRLSIL.

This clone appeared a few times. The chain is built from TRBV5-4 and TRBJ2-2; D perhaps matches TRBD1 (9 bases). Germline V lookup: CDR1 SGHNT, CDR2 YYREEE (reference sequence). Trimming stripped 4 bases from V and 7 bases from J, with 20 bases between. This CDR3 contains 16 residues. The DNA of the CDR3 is TGTGCCAGCAGCCATAATTTAGCGGGACAGGGCGGGGAGCTGTTTTTT. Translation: CASSHNLAGQGGELFF.

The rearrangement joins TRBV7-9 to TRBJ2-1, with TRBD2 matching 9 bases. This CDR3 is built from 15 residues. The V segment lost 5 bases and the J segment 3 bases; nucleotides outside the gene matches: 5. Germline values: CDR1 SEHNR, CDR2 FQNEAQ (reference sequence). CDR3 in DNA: TGTGCCAGCAGCCCCAGCGGGAGGTTCTACAATGAGCAGTTCTTC. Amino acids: CASSPSGRFYNEQFF.

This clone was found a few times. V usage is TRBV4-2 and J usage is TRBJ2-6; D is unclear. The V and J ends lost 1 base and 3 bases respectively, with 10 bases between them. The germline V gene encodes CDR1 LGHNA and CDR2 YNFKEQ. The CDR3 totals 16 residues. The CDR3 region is CASSQGGRVGANVLTF. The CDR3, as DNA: TGTGCCAGCAGCCAAGGCGGCCGGGTTGGGGCCAACGTCCTGACTTTC.

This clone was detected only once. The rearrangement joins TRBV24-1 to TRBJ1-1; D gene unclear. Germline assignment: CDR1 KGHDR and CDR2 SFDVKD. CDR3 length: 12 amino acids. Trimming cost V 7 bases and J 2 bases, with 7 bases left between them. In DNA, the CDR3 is TGTGCCACCAGCACAGCCAACACTGAAGCTTTCTTT. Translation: CATSTANTEAFF.